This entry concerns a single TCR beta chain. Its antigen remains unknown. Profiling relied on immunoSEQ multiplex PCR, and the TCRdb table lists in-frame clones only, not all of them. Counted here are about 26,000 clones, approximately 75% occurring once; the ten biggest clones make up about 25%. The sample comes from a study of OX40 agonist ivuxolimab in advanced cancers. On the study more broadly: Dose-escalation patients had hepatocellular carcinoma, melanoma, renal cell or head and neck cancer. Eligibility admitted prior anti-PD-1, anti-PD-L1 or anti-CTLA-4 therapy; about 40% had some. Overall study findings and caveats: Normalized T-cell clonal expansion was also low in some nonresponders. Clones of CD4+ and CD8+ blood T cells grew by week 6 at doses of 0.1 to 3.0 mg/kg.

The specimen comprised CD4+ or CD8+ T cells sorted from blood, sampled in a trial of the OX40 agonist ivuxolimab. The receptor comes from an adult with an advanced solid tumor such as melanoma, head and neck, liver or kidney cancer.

The CDR3 DNA sequence: TGTGCCAGCAGCAAAGGGACAGGGCAGGGCTACACCTTC. This translates into CASSKGTGQGYTF. The chain has TRBV7-9 and TRBJ1-2; 9 bases line up with TRBD1. The CDR3 has 13 residues. CDR1 and CDR2 (germline): SEHNR, FQNEAQ (reference sequence). The ends lost 5 bases at V and 8 bases at J; junction bases unmatched: 6.